In this sample, the clone carrying this T cell receptor (beta chain) turned up many times. The time point is: newly diagnosed GD, antithyroid drugs for less than 3 months. Following extraction of RNA from PBMCs, that RNA was used to make the TCR library. A peripheral blood sample, roughly 8.5 milliliters in volume, was drawn into EDTA tubes. This sample stems from a study of regulatory T cells in long-lasting Graves disease. Sequencing libraries for TCR beta were prepared with iRepertoire HTBI primers and Arm-PCR of CDR3 regions. A single record per CDR3 protein comes from TCRdb applying MiXCR to the multiplex PCR reads. This sample carries around 500,000 distinct CDR3 sequences, 15% to 20% of them seen once, and the ten largest clones take roughly 25%. The sample was also reused in another study, on T cells in Graves' hyperthyroidism and ophthalmopathy.

The input for sequencing was peripheral blood mononuclear cells (PBMCs), taken at new diagnosis, from a patient treated with antithyroid drugs. This clonotype was obtained from a woman aged 35 to 59 with Graves disease.

CDR3 coding DNA: TGTGCCAGCAGCTTGGGTGGTCATTCACCCCTCCACTTT. Its translation is CASSLGGHSPLHF. The chain is built from TRBV11-2 and TRBJ1-6; D gene ambiguous. Germline V gene sequence: CDR1 SGHAT, CDR2 FQNNGV. The CDR3 sequence is 13 residues long. The V end lost 3 bases, the J end lost 8 bases, and 8 bases lay between the germline ends.